This TCR beta chain appears in the sequencing data of a study of shared clonotypes between healthy human individuals. Study-level background: Each donor's CD4 naive and CD4 memory cells filled three plates apiece, CD8 naive two, and CD8 memory one.

Germline V CDR1 and CDR2: MNHEY, SMNVEV (reference sequence). Trimming took off 2 bases at V and 5 bases at J, with 7 bases between the two ends. The CDR3 has 13 amino acids. Deep-level running was used for the assay. The repertoire was sequenced with immunoSEQ multiplex PCR; TCRdb's copy has only in-frame clones and lacks some. The table records about 1.4 million clones, roughly 96% of them present only once. The rearrangement links TRBV27 to TRBJ1-5; D unresolved. The sample comprised naive CD4+ T cells sorted from blood. The subset here: CD45RA+ positively selected. This clonotype was obtained from a man aged 25 to 40 in good health. DNA for the CDR3: TGTGCCAGCAGTTTAGACCGGTATCAGCCCCAGCATTTT. Translating it yields CASSLDRYQPQHF.